Each of the 2 T cell receptor beta chains below was sequenced from the same sample in a study of breast tumors, draining lymph nodes, adjacent tissues. A single record per CDR3 protein comes from TCRdb applying MiXCR to the multiplex PCR reads. Of approximately 100,000 distinct CDR3 sequences listed, over 20% are singletons. The lymph nodes were axillary draining lymph nodes from breast cancer patients. Sequencing was carried out using axillary lymph node tissue. These receptor sequences come from a female donor with breast cancer. Some clones in this sample may be carry-over from other donors' samples.

The CDR3 loop is CASSLRAGGPFVETQYF. The CDR3 DNA follows: TGTGCCAGCAGCTTGAGAGCGGGAGGGCCATTTGTTGAGACCCAGTACTTC. The chain couples TRBV5-4 to TRBJ2-5; TRBD2 aligns across 10 bases. V was pared by 1 base and J by 5 bases, with 11 bases of the junction left unmatched. Per the germline V gene, CDR1 is SGHNT and CDR2 is YYREEE (reference sequence). The CDR3 has 17 amino acids.

Turning to this clonotype: This may arise from a read error, as a much more abundant clone is one base away. CDR3 protein: CASSNHNVQFF. DNA of the CDR3: TGTGCCAGTAGTAACCACAATGTGCAGTTCTTC. The chain carries TRBV19 and TRBJ2-1; D remains ambiguous. The CDR3 runs to 11 residues. The germline V gene has CDR1 LNHDA and CDR2 SQIVND (reference sequence). Complete variable domain (other parts from reference TRBV19 and TRBJ2-1): DGGITQSPKYLFRKEGQNVTLSCEQNLNHDAMYWYRQDPGQGLRLIYYSQIVNDFQKGDIAEGYSVSREKKESFPLTVTSAQKNPTAFYLCASSNHNVQFFGPGTRLTVL.